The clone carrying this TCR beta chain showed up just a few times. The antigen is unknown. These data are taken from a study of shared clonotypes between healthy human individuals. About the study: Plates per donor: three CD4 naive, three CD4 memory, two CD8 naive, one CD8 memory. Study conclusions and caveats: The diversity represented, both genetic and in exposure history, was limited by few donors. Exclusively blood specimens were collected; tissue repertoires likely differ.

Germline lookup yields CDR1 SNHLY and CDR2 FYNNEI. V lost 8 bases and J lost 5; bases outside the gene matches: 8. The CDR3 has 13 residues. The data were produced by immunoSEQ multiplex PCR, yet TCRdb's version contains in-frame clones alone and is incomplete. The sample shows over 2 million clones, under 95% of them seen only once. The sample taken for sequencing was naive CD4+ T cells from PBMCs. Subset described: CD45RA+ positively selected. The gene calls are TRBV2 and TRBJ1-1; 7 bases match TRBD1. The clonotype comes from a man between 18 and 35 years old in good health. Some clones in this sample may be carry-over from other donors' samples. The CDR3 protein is CASAEGGRTEAFF. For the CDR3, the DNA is TGTGCCAGCGCGGAAGGGGGCAGAACTGAAGCTTTCTTT.